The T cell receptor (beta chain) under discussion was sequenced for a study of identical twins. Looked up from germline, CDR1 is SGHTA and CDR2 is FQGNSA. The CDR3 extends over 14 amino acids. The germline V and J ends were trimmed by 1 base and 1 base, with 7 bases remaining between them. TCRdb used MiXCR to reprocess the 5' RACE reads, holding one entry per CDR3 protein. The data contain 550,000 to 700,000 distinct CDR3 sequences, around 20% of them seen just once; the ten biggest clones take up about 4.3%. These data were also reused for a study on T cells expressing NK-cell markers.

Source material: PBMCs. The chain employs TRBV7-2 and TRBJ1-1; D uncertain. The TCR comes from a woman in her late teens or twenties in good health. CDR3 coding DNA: TGTGCCAGCAGCTTAGAATACAGGAACACTGAAGCTTTCTTT. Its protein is CASSLEYRNTEAFF.